These 21 T cell receptor beta chains were all obtained from the same sample, sequenced in a study of T cells in Graves' hyperthyroidism and ophthalmopathy. Researchers took RNA transcripts and amplified the TCR beta CDR3 regions from them. Primed by the HTBI set, a first-round RT-PCR was run on the TCR CDR3. In TCRdb, the multiplex PCR reads were re-called with MiXCR into one record per CDR3 protein. The data hold around 200,000 distinct CDR3 sequences, with around 19% observed a single time. The sample comprised blood. The receptors here all came from a man aged 35-49 years with Graves' hyperthyroidism.

Points on this clonotype: One end of the junction is discordant with germline, which a read error may explain. The chain joins TRBV5-6 to TRBJ2-3; possible D gene TRBD1, 6 bases. Per the germline V gene, CDR1 is SGHDT and CDR2 is YYEEEE. This CDR3 region has 15 residues. This CDR3 is CASGLGTGSTDTQYF. The CDR3 DNA is TGTGCCAGCGGCTTGGGAACAGGGAGCACAGATACGCAGTATTTT.

This clonotype has ten or more counts. The J gene is TRBJ1-2, the V gene TRBV30; no clear D. This CDR3 has 12 residues. Germline V gene data show CDR1 as GTSNPN and CDR2 as SVGIG (reference sequence). V lost 4 bases and J lost 4, with 10 bases in between. CDR3 nucleotides: TGTGCCTGGAATGCGGATGCCTATGGCTACACCTTC. It specifies CAWNADAYGYTF.

This clonotype was seen ten or more times. J is TRBJ2-4 and V is TRBV20-1, with D perhaps matching TRBD1 (5 bases). Trimming pared 6 bases from V and 0 bases from J, leaving 9 bases between. Germline assignment: CDR1 DFQATT and CDR2 SNEGSKA (reference sequence). There are 13 residues in the CDR3. The CDR3 loop is CSARELAKNIQYF. The DNA of the CDR3 is TGCAGTGCCAGGGAACTAGCCAAAAACATTCAGTACTTC.

This clonotype has a handful of counts. The chain has TRBV6-2 or TRBV6-3 and TRBJ2-7, with D maybe TRBD1 (6 bases). The ends were cut back, 7 bases at V and 2 bases at J, with 15 bases in the middle. Germline V gene sequence: CDR1 MNHEY, CDR2 SVGEGT. The CDR3 spans 14 residues. The CDR3 DNA is TGTGCCAGCATTTCGACAGGACCTACCTACGAGCAGTACTTC. This encodes CASISTGPTYEQYF.

This clonotype was detected many times. The chain employs TRBV20-1 and TRBJ1-2, with 10 bases matching TRBD1. This CDR3 contains 13 residues. Germline values: CDR1 DFQATT, CDR2 SNEGSKA (reference sequence). The junction had 2 bases not matched to a gene; V was cut back by 3 bases and J by 4 bases. CDR3 bases: TGCAGTGCTAGCGGACAGGGGGTCTATGGCTACACCTTC. This gives the protein CSASGQGVYGYTF.

The rearrangement joins TRBV20-1 to TRBJ1-5; the match to TRBD1 covers 11 bases. Looked up from germline, CDR1 is DFQATT and CDR2 is SNEGSKA (reference sequence). The CDR3 extends over 17 amino acids. Germline trimming cut 3 bases from V and 4 bases from J; bases unmatched to any gene: 11. CDR3 DNA: TGCAGTGCTAGGTATCGGGACAGGGGGTTTAATAATCAGCCCCAGCATTTT. As protein: CSARYRDRGFNNQPQHF.

As for this clonotype: This may be a read error: a much more frequent sequence differs by one nucleotide. As DNA, the CDR3 is TGTGCCACGAAGACAGGCGCCAAAATGTATGGCTACACCTTC. Amino acid sequence: CATKTGAKMYGYTF. The V and J genes are TRBV10-3 and TRBJ1-2; D might be TRBD1 (6 bases). The V gene's germline CDR1 is ENHRY and CDR2 SYGVKD. The CDR3 sequence is 14 residues long. Between the trimmed V and J ends, which lost 10 bases and 5 bases, there was a span of 20 bases.

The rearrangement joins TRBV27 to TRBJ2-1; no definite D call. The CDR3 has 13 amino acids. V lost 6 bases and J 0 bases, leaving 6 bases between the germline ends. CDR1 is MNHEY and CDR2 is SMNVEV in the germline V gene (reference sequence). CDR3 residues: CASRRYSYNEQFF. DNA for the CDR3: TGTGCCAGCAGACGCTACTCCTACAATGAGCAGTTCTTC.

This clonotype has ten or more counts. Mismatch with germline at one junction end may stem from a read error. The rearrangement joins TRBV7-9 to TRBJ1-1, with TRBD1 as a possible D gene (6 bases). Germline assignment: CDR1 SEHNR and CDR2 FQNEAQ (reference sequence). The CDR3 is 14 residues long. CDR3 loop: CASSSGQLNTEAFF. Written as DNA, the CDR3 is TGCGCCAGCAGCTCCGGACAGTTGAACACTGAAGCTTTCTTT.

This clonotype was observed many times. The chain uses TRBV6-2 or TRBV6-3 and TRBJ2-3; D uncertain. V lost 0 bases and J lost 3, with 7 bases in between. This CDR3 is 14 amino acids long. In germline, CDR1 is MNHEY, CDR2 SVGEGT. The CDR3 nucleotides are TGTGCCAGCAGTTACTCCGGTGCGACAGATACGCAGTATTTT. Translating it yields CASSYSGATDTQYF.

In this sample, this clonotype turned up many times. V and J are TRBV30 and TRBJ1-1, with D maybe TRBD1 (5 bases). The CDR3 has 12 residues. Between the trimmed V and J ends, which lost 5 bases and 5 bases, there was a span of 12 bases. Germline V CDR1 and CDR2: GTSNPN, SVGIG (reference sequence). The CDR3 nucleotides read TGTGCCTGGGCCCGGGGGGTAACTGAAGCTTTCTTT. Its translation is CAWARGVTEAFF.

This clonotype was counted at least ten times. V gene TRBV11-2 combines with J gene TRBJ2-1; D is uncertain. CDR1 and CDR2 (germline): SGHAT, FQNNGV. There are 13 residues in the CDR3. Between the trimmed V and J ends, which lost 1 base and 6 bases, there was a span of 7 bases. The CDR3 sequence is CASSLATVNEQFF. The DNA of the CDR3 is TGTGCCAGCAGCTTAGCTACGGTCAATGAGCAGTTCTTC.

The chain has TRBV7-2 and TRBJ2-1, with D unresolved. The CDR3 spans 14 residues. Looked up from germline, CDR1 is SGHTA and CDR2 is FQGNSA. V was shortened by 1 base and J by 3 bases, with 7 bases between the two germline ends. The DNA of the CDR3 is TGTGCCAGCAGCTTAGGGTCTTACTACAATGAGCAGTTCTTC. It yields the protein CASSLGSYYNEQFF.

This clonotype has at least ten counts. V gene TRBV6-1 combines with J gene TRBJ2-7; D perhaps matches TRBD1 (5 bases). V dropped 5 bases and J dropped 2 bases, with 13 bases sitting between them. The CDR3 consists of 14 residues. CDR1 and CDR2 (germline): MNHNS, SASEGT. In nucleotides, the CDR3 is TGTGCCAGCAGTTATGACAGATTAACCTACGAGCAGTACTTC. It translates to CASSYDRLTYEQYF.

The gene calls are TRBV2 and TRBJ2-7; D possibly matches TRBD1 or TRBD2 (5 bases each). The V end was cut by 3 bases, the J end by 8 bases, with 20 bases between. Germline CDR1 SNHLY, CDR2 FYNNEI. The CDR3 is 15 residues long. The CDR3 sequence is CASSDARDLGDKQYF. Written as DNA, the CDR3 is TGTGCCAGCAGTGATGCCCGGGACCTAGGCGACAAGCAGTACTTC.

Note on this clonotype: Lacking the conserved final phenylalanine or tryptophan, this CDR3 likely reflects a read error. The chain carries TRBV18 and TRBJ1-1; D might be TRBD1 (5 bases). The CDR3 extends over 14 amino acids. CDR1 KGHSH and CDR2 LQKENI come from the germline V gene. V was cut by 7 bases and J by 4 bases, with 16 bases left in between. In DNA form, the CDR3 reads TGTGCCAGCTTCGTCTCCGGGGCCCGCACTGAAGCTTTCCTT. As protein: CASFVSGARTEAFL.

Concerning this clonotype: A read error is possible here, since a much larger clone lies one base away. The rearrangement uses TRBV7-2 and TRBJ2-2; 12 nucleotides line up with TRBD1. The CDR3 is made up of 16 amino acids. Germline V gene lookup returns CDR1 SGHTA and CDR2 FQGNSA. Trimming at V came to 3 bases and at J to 5 bases, leaving 4 bases not matched to a gene. The CDR3 loop is CASSLGQGASTGELFF. CDR3 DNA sequence: TGTGCCAGCAGCTTGGGACAGGGGGCGTCTACCGGGGAGCTGTTTTTT. The whole variable domain, filled in from reference TRBV7-2 and TRBJ2-2, reads GAGVSQSPSNKVTEKGKDVELRCDPISGHTALYWYRQSLGQGLEFLIYFQGNSAPDKSGLPSDRFSAERTGGSVSTLTIQRTQQEDSAVYLCASSLGQGASTGELFFGEGSRLTVL.

With regard to this clonotype: Possible read error: a much larger clone is one base away. CDR3 in DNA: TGTGCCAGCAGTCCCCCTGCCAGCCCCTATGGCTACGCCTTC. Protein product: CASSPPASPYGYAF. The chain carries TRBV6-1 and TRBJ1-2, with D hard to call. CDR1 and CDR2 (germline): MNHNS, SASEGT. The CDR3 contains 14 residues.

The table lists this clonotype with many counts. The V call is TRBV12-5, the J call TRBJ2-5; possibly TRBD2 for D (7 bases). The V and J ends lost 6 bases and 2 bases respectively, with 10 bases between them. CDR1 is LGHNT, CDR2 FRNRAP, per germline. The length of the CDR3 is 13 residues. CDR3: CASGRGAQETQYF. The DNA of the CDR3 is TGTGCTAGTGGACGGGGGGCGCAAGAGACCCAGTACTTC.

This clonotype showed up many times. The chain combines TRBV27 with TRBJ2-7; D gene unclear. This CDR3 comprises 13 residues. V dropped 3 bases and J dropped 2 bases, with 8 bases sitting between them. The V gene's germline CDR1 is MNHEY and CDR2 SMNVEV (reference sequence). The CDR3: CASSFPGAYEQYF. DNA for the CDR3: TGTGCCAGCAGTTTCCCCGGCGCCTACGAGCAGTACTTC.

This clonotype was seen many times. The chain employs TRBV12-3 or TRBV12-4 and TRBJ1-1; no clear D gene. The ends were cut back, 5 bases at V and 11 bases at J, with 12 bases in the middle. This CDR3 has 11 amino acids. The CDR3 DNA sequence: TGTGCCAGCAGTCCACGGGGTAGGGCTTTCTTT. Amino acids: CASSPRGRAFF.